A single sample gave rise to the 18 T cell receptor beta chains below, sequenced in a study of cytomegalovirus exposure and HLA in healthy donors. Vbeta (60) and Jbeta (13) primers were used in the PCR. Sequencing was performed with immunoSEQ multiplex PCR; in TCRdb, only in-frame clones are kept and a portion is missing. The repertoire holds about 89,000 clones, with 67% as singletons. The sequenced material came from PBMCs. The receptors originated from a man aged 25-45 years in good health and CMV-seronegative.

There are a few counts of this clone. V usage is TRBV5-1 and J usage is TRBJ1-3; 8 positions agree with TRBD1. The CDR3 covers 16 residues. Germline loops: CDR1 SGHRS, CDR2 YFSETQ. Trimming cost V 3 bases and J 2 bases; bases outside gene matches: 7. The CDR3 sequence is CASSSRGQETGNTIYF. The CDR3 nucleotides are TGCGCCAGCAGCTCCAGGGGGCAAGAGACTGGAAACACCATATATTTT.

The chain joins TRBV4-2 to TRBJ1-5; 7 positions match TRBD1. The junction had 11 bases not matched to a gene; V was cut back by 2 bases and J by 1 base. CDR3 length: 18 residues. Germline CDR1 reads LGHNA; CDR2 reads YNFKEQ. The CDR3: CASSQTIRGSFSNQPQHF. The CDR3 DNA sequence: TGTGCCAGCAGCCAAACTATCAGGGGGTCCTTCAGCAATCAGCCCCAGCATTTT.

The J gene is TRBJ2-7, the V gene TRBV27; TRBD2 matches at 9 bases. J lost 0 bases, V lost 2 bases, and 14 bases had no gene match. Germline loops: CDR1 MNHEY, CDR2 SMNVEV (reference sequence). This CDR3 is built from 19 residues. CDR3 protein: CASSLIGTSPFTPSYEQYF. CDR3 bases: TGTGCCAGCAGTTTAATCGGGACTAGCCCTTTTACACCCTCCTACGAGCAGTACTTC.

This clone appeared a single time. The chain carries TRBV7-2 and TRBJ2-3; D may be TRBD1 (5 bases). The CDR3 contains 18 residues. Germline-derived CDR1 and CDR2 are SGHTA and FQGNSA. V lost 1 base to trimming and J lost 5 bases, with 22 bases between them. CDR3 in amino acids: CASSLEGSTGLGEDTQYF. CDR3 in DNA: TGTGCCAGCAGCTTAGAGGGCTCCACTGGTCTAGGGGAAGATACGCAGTATTTT.

This clone appeared a single time. The chain joins TRBV9 to TRBJ2-7; 8 bases match TRBD1. CDR1 SGDLS and CDR2 YYNGEE come from the germline V gene. Trimming at V came to 0 bases and at J to 5 bases, leaving 7 bases not matched to a gene. The CDR3 spans 15 residues. The CDR3: CASSVGGQGTHEQYF. DNA of the CDR3: TGTGCCAGCAGCGTAGGCGGACAGGGAACCCACGAGCAGTACTTC. Supplemented by reference TRBV9 and TRBJ2-7, the full variable domain reads DSGVTQTPKHLITATGQRVTLRCSPRSGDLSVYWYQQSLDQGLQFLIQYYNGEERAKGNILERFSAQQFPDLHSELNLSSLELGDSALYFCASSVGGQGTHEQYFGPGTRLTVT.

This clone was detected a few times. In the same sample, other DNA sequences code for this CDR3. CDR3 protein: CASSLTGGNTEAFF. The DNA of the CDR3 is TGCGCCAGCAGCCTGACAGGGGGCAACACTGAAGCTTTCTTT. The rearrangement joins TRBV5-1 to TRBJ1-1; 10 bases agree with TRBD1. The J segment lost 2 bases and the V segment lost 4 bases, leaving 2 bases of the junction unmatched. Germline values: CDR1 SGHRS, CDR2 YFSETQ. This CDR3 comprises 14 residues.

This chain connects TRBV5-4 to TRBJ1-5, with D possibly TRBD1 on 6 matching bases. The germline V gene has CDR1 SGHNT and CDR2 YYREEE (reference sequence). V lost 4 bases and J lost 3, with 14 bases in between. The CDR3 is 15 residues long. For the CDR3, the DNA is TGTGCCAGCAGCCCCGGGGGGGGGCACAATCAGCCCCAGCATTTT. It codes for CASSPGGGHNQPQHF. The complete variable domain, with remaining parts taken from reference TRBV5-4 and TRBJ1-5, reads ETGVTQSPTHLIKTRGQQVTLRCSSQSGHNTVSWYQQALGQGPQFIFQYYREEENGRGNFPPRFSGLQFPNYSSELNVNALELDDSALYLCASSPGGGHNQPQHFGDGTRLSIL.

This sequence joins TRBV14 and TRBJ2-2; 7 bases line up with TRBD1. The CDR3 runs to 14 residues. The V and J ends lost 5 bases and 7 bases, in that order; junction bases with no gene match: 7. Germline lookup yields CDR1 SGHDN and CDR2 FVKESK. In DNA form, the CDR3 reads TGTGCCAGCAGCAACGACAGGGATGGCGGGGAGCTGTTTTTT. Protein sequence: CASSNDRDGGELFF.

J is TRBJ1-2 and V is TRBV10-3; a possible D gene is TRBD1 (6 bases). The V end lost 4 bases, the J end lost 0 bases, and 12 bases lay between the germline ends. CDR3 length: 15 amino acids. The germline gives CDR1 ENHRY, CDR2 SYGVKD. The CDR3 here is CAISGPDSPNYGYTF. In DNA, the CDR3 is TGTGCCATCAGTGGGCCGGACAGCCCTAACTATGGCTACACCTTC.

V gene TRBV14 combines with J gene TRBJ2-3; D gene unclear. V gave up 4 bases and J gave up 4 bases, with 6 bases separating them. The CDR3 runs 12 residues. CDR1 and CDR2 from the germline V gene are SGHDN and FVKESK. The CDR3 region is CASSLYSDTQYF. The CDR3 bases are TGTGCCAGCAGCCTTTATTCAGATACGCAGTATTTT.

The gene calls are TRBV4-1 and TRBJ1-1; D might be TRBD1 (5 bases). Trimming left V 2 bases short and J 1 base short, with 11 bases between. The CDR3 contains 15 residues. Germline assignment: CDR1 MGHRA and CDR2 YSYEKL. CDR3 region: CASSQIGQGNTEAFF. The CDR3 bases are TGCGCCAGCAGCCAAATCGGGCAGGGGAACACTGAAGCTTTCTTT.

The rearrangement joins TRBV19 to TRBJ1-2, with a weak D call TRBD1 (5 bases). Germline CDR1 LNHDA, CDR2 SQIVND (reference sequence). CDR3 length equals 15 residues. V dropped 4 bases and J dropped 3 bases, with 15 bases sitting between them. The CDR3 region is CASSTRQTSHYGYTF. In nucleotides, the CDR3 is TGTGCCAGTAGTACCCGACAGACCAGTCACTATGGCTACACCTTC.

The chain employs TRBV14 and TRBJ1-2; the D is unclear. Germline V gene data show CDR1 as SGHDN and CDR2 as FVKESK. This CDR3 spans 13 amino acids. V was cut by 1 base and J by 5 bases, with 8 bases left in between. The CDR3 sequence is CASSQVGGYGYTF. The CDR3 DNA sequence: TGTGCCAGCAGCCAAGTAGGAGGGTATGGCTACACCTTC.

This chain uses TRBV30 with TRBJ1-5, with D possibly being TRBD1 (5 bases). Germline V gene data show CDR1 as GTSNPN and CDR2 as SVGIG (reference sequence). CDR3 length equals 14 residues. V was clipped by 0 bases and J by 6 bases, with 12 bases between them. CDR3 residues: CAWSVGQGFQPQHF. The CDR3 bases are TGTGCCTGGAGTGTTGGTCAGGGCTTTCAGCCCCAGCATTTT.

V is TRBV7-2 and J is TRBJ1-4, with no clear D. V was clipped by 5 bases and J by 8 bases, with 21 bases between them. Germline CDR1 is SGHTA and CDR2 is FQGNSA. The CDR3 is 16 residues long. Written as DNA, the CDR3 is TGTGCCAGCAGCCTCCTCGGGCAGGCTAAGCGGGAAAAACTGTTTTTT. It yields the protein CASSLLGQAKREKLFF.

This chain connects TRBV4-1 to TRBJ2-5; 10 bases agree with TRBD2. Germline CDR1 reads MGHRA; CDR2 reads YSYEKL. The CDR3 has 17 residues. Unmatched junction bases numbered 5, after V lost 0 bases and J lost 1 base. The CDR3 sequence is CASSQESGGGGQETQYF. The CDR3 nucleotides read TGCGCCAGCAGCCAAGAGAGCGGGGGGGGCGGCCAAGAGACCCAGTACTTC.

The gene calls are TRBV30 and TRBJ1-5; D gene unclear. CDR1 GTSNPN and CDR2 SVGIG come from the germline V gene (reference sequence). The germline V and J ends were trimmed by 0 bases and 5 bases, with 8 bases remaining between them. The CDR3 is 13 residues long. The CDR3 reads CAWSVTGDQPQHF. CDR3 sequence (DNA): TGTGCCTGGAGTGTTACCGGTGATCAGCCCCAGCATTTT.

The chain is built from TRBV30 and TRBJ1-2, with 8 bases aligning to TRBD1. CDR1 is GTSNPN and CDR2 is SVGIG in the germline V gene (reference sequence). V was clipped by 2 bases and J by 2 bases; unmatched bases: 7. This CDR3 spans 15 amino acids. CDR3 nucleotide sequence: TGTGCCTGGAGTCCCAAGGACAGGGCAAACTATGGCTACACCTTC. Amino acid sequence: CAWSPKDRANYGYTF.